One and the same sample provided the 32 T cell receptor beta chains below, sequenced in a study of somatic mutations in cytotoxic T cells in rheumatoid arthritis. TCRdb's table, derived via immunoSEQ multiplex PCR, lists solely in-frame clones and lacks some. This table holds some 20,000 clones, approximately 82% found once. The sample consisted of CD8+ T cells sorted from blood. Every receptor here comes from an adult with rheumatoid arthritis.

This rearrangement joins TRBV4-1 to TRBJ1-4; D uncertain. Trimming stripped 2 bases from V and 6 bases from J, with 19 bases between. Germline lookup yields CDR1 MGHRA and CDR2 YSYEKL. The CDR3 loop spans 17 amino acids. The chain's CDR3 is CASSQPSGFELDEKLFF. Here the CDR3 DNA reads TGCGCCAGCAGCCAACCATCGGGGTTCGAGTTGGATGAAAAACTGTTTTTT.

J is TRBJ1-1 and V is TRBV5-6; a weak D match, TRBD1 (6 bases). CDR3 length: 14 residues. Trimming left V 2 bases short and J 4 bases short, with 12 bases between. Per the germline V gene, CDR1 is SGHDT and CDR2 is YYEEEE. This chain's CDR3 is CASSLGTGTTEAFF. CDR3 DNA: TGTGCCAGCAGCTTAGGTACAGGGACCACTGAAGCTTTCTTT.

The rearrangement joins TRBV2 to TRBJ1-4; D possibly corresponds to TRBD1 (6 bases). CDR3 length: 15 amino acids. CDR1 and CDR2 (germline): SNHLY, FYNNEI. Trimming took off 6 bases at V and 5 bases at J, with 16 bases between the two ends. This CDR3 reads CASRGTPGANEKLFF. CDR3 DNA sequence: TGTGCCAGCAGGGGGACCCCAGGGGCGAATGAAAAACTGTTTTTT.

V gene TRBV5-8 combines with J gene TRBJ2-2, with 8 bases matching TRBD1. With V trimmed by 4 bases and J by 7 bases, 6 bases remained unmatched. Germline V lookup: CDR1 SGHTS, CDR2 YDEGEE. The CDR3 contains 14 residues. The CDR3: CASSQQGDGGELFF. The DNA of the CDR3 is TGTGCCAGCAGCCAACAGGGGGACGGCGGGGAGCTGTTTTTT.

The CDR3: CASSLGTTYEQYF. The CDR3 nucleotides are TGTGCCAGCAGTTTAGGGACGACCTACGAGCAGTACTTC. The chain uses TRBV27 and TRBJ2-7, with D possibly being TRBD1 or TRBD2 (5 bases each). The germline V gene encodes CDR1 MNHEY and CDR2 SMNVEV (reference sequence). V was shortened by 2 bases and J by 2 bases, with 7 bases between the two germline ends. CDR3 length: 13 amino acids.

The rearrangement uses TRBV19 and TRBJ2-1, with TRBD1 matching over 9 bases. The CDR3 covers 16 residues. V shed 2 bases, J shed 7 bases, and the junction held 9 bases outside the gene matches. Germline CDR1 reads LNHDA; CDR2 reads SQIVND (reference sequence). CDR3 sequence reads: CASSITGGARRNEQFF. CDR3 DNA: TGTGCCAGTAGTATAACAGGGGGCGCAAGAAGGAATGAGCAGTTCTTC.

This chain links TRBV11-2 with TRBJ2-1, with D tentatively TRBD1 (5 bases). The V gene's germline CDR1 is SGHAT and CDR2 FQNNGV. This CDR3 is 13 amino acids long. With 3 bases removed from V and 9 bases from J, the gap between germline ends came to 12 bases. The CDR3 here is CASSFSRVGEQFF. The CDR3 coding sequence is TGTGCCAGCAGCTTTAGCAGGGTGGGTGAGCAGTTCTTC.

The chain is built from TRBV30 and TRBJ1-1; D is perhaps TRBD1 (6 bases). The germline gives CDR1 GTSNPN, CDR2 SVGIG (reference sequence). The germline V and J ends were trimmed by 2 bases and 5 bases, with 21 bases remaining between them. The CDR3 runs to 16 residues. CDR3 loop: CAWSLPDRPRGTEAFF. CDR3 nucleotides: TGTGCCTGGAGTCTACCCGACAGGCCCCGAGGTACTGAAGCTTTCTTT.

J is TRBJ2-5 and V is TRBV7-9; D ambiguous. There are 10 residues in the CDR3. Trimming left V 11 bases short and J 5 bases short, with 9 bases between. The germline gives CDR1 SEHNR, CDR2 FQNEAQ (reference sequence). The CDR3 loop reads CAVSQETQYF. DNA of the CDR3: TGTGCCGTATCACAGGAGACCCAGTACTTC.

V is TRBV27 and J is TRBJ1-1; tentatively, D is TRBD1 (6 bases). This CDR3 region has 14 residues. Per germline, CDR1 MNHEY and CDR2 SMNVEV (reference sequence). Trimming left V 3 bases short and J 2 bases short, with 10 bases between. Written as DNA, the CDR3 is TGTGCCAGCAGTTTGGGGGGCCGAAACACTGAAGCTTTCTTT. Its protein product is CASSLGGRNTEAFF.

The rearrangement links TRBV2 to TRBJ2-1; D possibly corresponds to TRBD2 (6 bases). This CDR3 region has 15 residues. The ends were cut back, 4 bases at V and 3 bases at J, with 13 bases in the middle. The germline CDR1 and CDR2 sequences are SNHLY and FYNNEI. CDR3 DNA: TGTGCCAGCAGTGTTGAGCGGGCTTTCTACAATGAGCAGTTCTTC. As protein: CASSVERAFYNEQFF.

The rearrangement joins TRBV11-2 to TRBJ1-2, with 7 bases that match TRBD1. This CDR3 comprises 16 residues. CDR1 SGHAT and CDR2 FQNNGV come from the germline V gene. Trimming at V came to 5 bases and at J to 4 bases, leaving 13 bases not matched to a gene. The CDR3 protein is CASSPGSRQGGYGYTF. The DNA of the CDR3 is TGTGCCAGCAGCCCAGGATCCCGACAGGGTGGCTATGGCTACACCTTC.

This clone is judged large (0.1 to 1%). The CDR3 bases are TGTGCCACCAGCCATCAAACAGGTCTCGAGCAGTACGTC. This encodes CATSHQTGLEQYV. The chain has TRBV15 and TRBJ2-7; perhaps TRBD1 as D (5 bases). The CDR3 covers 13 residues. Germline V CDR1 and CDR2: LNHNV, YYDKDF (reference sequence). V was trimmed by 5 bases and J by 6 bases, leaving 14 bases between them.

V is TRBV7-8 and J is TRBJ2-7; TRBD2 agrees at 9 bases. Germline loops: CDR1 SGHVS, CDR2 FQNEAQ. This CDR3 is 13 amino acids long. CDR3 protein: CASSLAGSYEQYV. Here the CDR3 DNA reads TGTGCCAGCAGCCTAGCGGGGAGCTACGAGCAGTACGTC.

The chain combines TRBV2 with TRBJ2-4; D gene ambiguous. The CDR3 has 13 amino acids. Trimming cost V 6 bases and J 0 bases, with 6 bases left between them. Germline values: CDR1 SNHLY, CDR2 FYNNEI. CDR3 sequence: CASRQSAKNIQYF. The CDR3 coding sequence is TGTGCCAGCAGACAGTCAGCCAAAAACATTCAGTACTTC.

This CDR3 reads CASSDGGGGIYNEQFF. The CDR3 nucleotides are TGTGCCAGCAGCGATGGCGGCGGGGGGATTTACAATGAGCAGTTCTTC. The genes are TRBV9 and TRBJ2-1, with 8 bases matching TRBD2. Trimming removed 3 bases from V and 4 bases from J; junction bases left unmatched: 9. Per germline, CDR1 SGDLS and CDR2 YYNGEE. CDR3 length equals 16 residues.

J is TRBJ2-5 and V is TRBV14; 8 bases align to TRBD1. V lost 3 bases and J lost 5; bases outside the gene matches: 8. The germline CDR1 and CDR2 sequences are SGHDN and FVKESK. CDR3 length: 15 amino acids. The CDR3, as DNA: TGTGCCAGCAGCCAGAACAGGGGGTCTGGGGAGACCCAGTACTTC. Translating gives CASSQNRGSGETQYF.

This chain connects TRBV9 to TRBJ2-7, with 7 bases that match TRBD2. In germline, CDR1 is SGDLS, CDR2 YYNGEE. The J segment lost 2 bases and the V segment lost 3 bases, leaving 8 bases of the junction unmatched. CDR3 size: 15 residues. CDR3 sequence (DNA): TGTGCCAGCAGCGGGGGAGGGGCATCTCCCTACGAGCAGTACTTC. It is translated as CASSGGGASPYEQYF.

This clone has just one count. The chain uses TRBV4-3 and TRBJ2-1, with TRBD2 matching over 12 bases. Germline CDR1 reads LGHNA; CDR2 reads YSLEER. After removal of 3 bases from V and 4 bases from J, the junction contained 7 bases not matched to a gene. There are 17 residues in the CDR3. DNA of the CDR3: TGCGCCAGCAGCCAGTTTCTAGCGGGAGGGCCGTACAATGAGCAGTTCTTC. It specifies CASSQFLAGGPYNEQFF.

The chain has TRBV4-1 and TRBJ1-5, with TRBD1 as a possible D gene (5 bases). V was pared by 4 bases and J by 4 bases, with 14 bases between. Germline-derived CDR1 and CDR2 are MGHRA and YSYEKL. The CDR3 extends over 15 amino acids. For the CDR3, the DNA is TGCGCCAGCAGCCTATACGGACGGGGGAATCAGCCCCAGCATTTT. The encoded protein is CASSLYGRGNQPQHF.

This clone was counted between two and nine times. This rearrangement joins TRBV7-6 to TRBJ1-1, with 9 positions matching TRBD1. CDR1 SGHVS and CDR2 FNYEAQ come from the germline V gene. V lost 11 bases, J lost 7 bases, and 8 bases stayed unmatched. The CDR3 totals 12 residues. CDR3 sequence (DNA): TGTGCCGGAATGACAGGGGGAAGTGAAGCTTTCTTT. Translated: CAGMTGGSEAFF.

CDR3 in amino acids: CAGSRGDRYNEQFF. The CDR3 DNA reads as TGTGCCGGCTCACGGGGGGACAGATACAATGAGCAGTTCTTC. The chain carries TRBV11-2 and TRBJ2-1; D is possibly TRBD1 or TRBD2 (7 bases each). Germline V CDR1 and CDR2: SGHAT, FQNNGV. The CDR3 consists of 14 residues. The ends were cut back, 11 bases at V and 4 bases at J, with 18 bases in the middle.

The J gene is TRBJ2-7, the V gene TRBV5-6; 11 bases are shared with TRBD1. The V gene's germline CDR1 is SGHDT and CDR2 YYEEEE. CDR3 length equals 13 residues. V gave up 4 bases and J gave up 6 bases; unmatched junction bases: 3. The CDR3: CASSPGTGGEQYF. The DNA for the CDR3 is TGTGCCAGCAGCCCCGGGACAGGGGGCGAGCAGTACTTC.

The rearrangement uses TRBV5-5 and TRBJ2-2; no clear D. The CDR3 consists of 13 residues. The V and J ends lost 4 bases and 3 bases respectively, with 7 bases between them. In germline, CDR1 is SGHKS, CDR2 YYEKEE (reference sequence). DNA for the CDR3: TGTGCCAGCAGCAAATGGGACACCGGGGAGCTGTTTTTT. Translation gives CASSKWDTGELFF.

The V gene is TRBV28, the J gene TRBJ2-2; D might be TRBD2 (5 bases). The CDR3 has 15 amino acids. Germline lookup yields CDR1 MDHEN and CDR2 SYDVKM. The V end was cut by 3 bases, the J end by 4 bases, with 12 bases between. CDR3 sequence reads: CASSLQRVTTGELFF. In DNA, the CDR3 is TGTGCCAGCAGTTTGCAGAGGGTAACCACCGGGGAGCTGTTTTTT.

The V call is TRBV13, the J call TRBJ2-2; D remains ambiguous. Trimming cost V 5 bases and J 7 bases, with 11 bases left between them. The CDR3 has 13 residues. Germline V gene sequence: CDR1 PRHDT, CDR2 FYEKMQ (reference sequence). The CDR3 DNA is TGTGCCAGCAGCCTCGGTGGTGTCGGGGAGCTGTTTTTT. This encodes CASSLGGVGELFF.

This chain uses TRBV2 with TRBJ2-6; no clear D. V was shortened by 10 bases and J by 0 bases, with 4 bases between the two germline ends. From germline, CDR1 is SNHLY and CDR2 FYNNEI. CDR3 length: 12 amino acids. The CDR3 nucleotides are TGTGCCACCATCTCTGGGGCCAACGTCCTGACTTTC. Residues: CATISGANVLTF.

The chain is built from TRBV27 and TRBJ2-7; 7 bases match TRBD1. In germline, CDR1 is MNHEY, CDR2 SMNVEV (reference sequence). The CDR3 is 15 residues long. The V gene end was trimmed by 2 bases and the J gene end by 1 base; junction bases not matched to a gene: 5. CDR3 DNA sequence: TGTGCCAGCAGTTTAGGGGCAGGGGGATCCTACGAGCAGTACTTC. It translates to CASSLGAGGSYEQYF.

CDR3 loop: CASSSGLAGPETQYF. The CDR3, as DNA: TGTGCCAGCAGCTCGGGACTAGCGGGCCCCGAGACCCAGTACTTC. The chain employs TRBV9 and TRBJ2-5, with TRBD2 identical over 12 bases. V was clipped by 4 bases and J by 5 bases; unmatched bases: 6. There are 15 residues in the CDR3. Germline V CDR1 and CDR2: SGDLS, YYNGEE.

Regarding this clone: Its ends do not fully match the called genes, so a read error is possible. The gene calls are TRBV28 and TRBJ2-7; perhaps TRBD2 as D (6 bases). The CDR3 runs to 16 residues. CDR1 and CDR2 from the germline V gene are MDHEN and SYDVKM. The CDR3 reads CASSPRVVAETPLWCF. The CDR3 DNA follows: TGTGCCAGCAGCCCTCGGGTGGTAGCGGAGACTCCCCTGTGGTGCTTC.

The chain joins TRBV25-1 to TRBJ2-2; D is uncertain. Per the germline V gene, CDR1 is MGHDK and CDR2 is SYGVNS. The CDR3 length is 13 residues. Trimming took 7 bases from V and 4 from J, leaving 10 bases between them. The CDR3: CASKQPGTGELFF. CDR3 in DNA: TGTGCCAGCAAACAGCCCGGCACCGGGGAGCTGTTTTTT.

The CDR3 region has the DNA TGTGCCAGCAGCTTAGTGACTAGCGGGACCCTGAACACCGGGGAGCTGTTTTTT. Amino acids: CASSLVTSGTLNTGELFF. V usage is TRBV7-9 and J usage is TRBJ2-2; 11 bases are shared with TRBD2. Germline V gene lookup returns CDR1 SEHNR and CDR2 FQNEAQ (reference sequence). V was pared by 1 base and J by 1 base, with 5 bases of the junction left unmatched. There are 18 residues in the CDR3. Combining the CDR3 with reference TRBV7-9 and TRBJ2-2 gives the whole variable domain DTGVSQNPRHKITKRGQNVTFRCDPISEHNRLYWYRQTLGQGPEFLTYFQNEAQLEKSRLLSDRFSAERPKGSFSTLEIQRTEQGDSAMYLCASSLVTSGTLNTGELFFGEGSRLTVL.